A single sample gave rise to the 26 T cell receptor beta chains below, sequenced in a study of memory CD4+ T cells and cytomegalovirus serostatus (dated 2019 in TCRdb). A FACSAria II was used to sort memory CD4+ T cells, defined as single viable CD3+CD4+CD8-CD45RO+ cells. The receptor library was made with the immunoSEQ multiplex PCR assay. TCRdb took this table from immuneACCESS and kept in-frame rearrangements with V and J called. Such tables lack part of the clones; where checked against another copy, unresolved V genes explain under half of the gap, and the rest is unexplained. For this sample the table gives about 59,000 clones, of which approximately 78% were detected only once. Jointly, the top ten make up roughly 1% of the sample. The sample taken for sequencing was memory CD4+ T cells from blood. Receptors were obtained from an adult in good health and CMV-seronegative.

The count of this clone is one. V and J are TRBV10-3 and TRBJ2-1, with D perhaps TRBD2 (6 bases). The CDR3 has 15 residues. CDR1 and CDR2 (germline): ENHRY, SYGVKD. V shed 2 bases and J shed 7 bases, with 15 bases lying between them. The CDR3 nucleotides are TGTGCCATCAGTGAGGGGCGGGAAATCGGTAATGAGCAGTTCTTC. Protein sequence: CAISEGREIGNEQFF.

J is TRBJ2-5 and V is TRBV7-2; 14 bases match TRBD2. The J segment lost 4 bases and the V segment lost 5 bases, leaving 6 bases of the junction unmatched. The germline gives CDR1 SGHTA, CDR2 FQGNSA. CDR3 size: 16 residues. CDR3 region: CASSRGLAGGRETQYF. In DNA, the CDR3 is TGTGCCAGCAGCCGCGGACTAGCGGGAGGACGAGAGACCCAGTACTTC.

The chain combines TRBV11-3 with TRBJ2-7, with 10 bases identical to TRBD1. This CDR3 comprises 15 residues. Trimming at V came to 4 bases and at J to 7 bases, leaving 10 bases not matched to a gene. In germline, CDR1 is SGHNT, CDR2 YENEEA. The CDR3 nucleotides read TGTGCCAGCAGCTCCCGCGGGACAGGGGTTGAGGAGCAGTACTTC. This codes for CASSSRGTGVEEQYF.

The J gene is TRBJ1-1, the V gene TRBV28; no clear D. The CDR3 consists of 14 residues. V gave up 5 bases and J gave up 0 bases, with 10 bases separating them. Germline values: CDR1 MDHEN, CDR2 SYDVKM. This CDR3 is CASSPGRMNTEAFF. CDR3 in DNA: TGTGCCAGCAGTCCTGGACGGATGAACACTGAAGCTTTCTTT.

The chain links TRBV10-3 to TRBJ2-3; D ambiguous. Per the germline V gene, CDR1 is ENHRY and CDR2 is SYGVKD. Trimming stripped 6 bases from V and 0 bases from J, with 7 bases between. The CDR3 spans 13 residues. In nucleotides, the CDR3 is TGTGCCATCAGGGCAGAAAGCACAGATACGCAGTATTTT. Residues: CAIRAESTDTQYF.

J is TRBJ1-1 and V is TRBV6-1; no clear D. The V gene's germline CDR1 is MNHNS and CDR2 SASEGT. The CDR3 has 12 residues. The V end lost 8 bases, the J end lost 1 base, and 8 bases lay between the germline ends. This CDR3 reads CASGSANTEAFF. CDR3 DNA sequence: TGTGCCAGCGGCAGCGCGAACACTGAAGCTTTCTTT.

The chain uses TRBV21-1 and TRBJ1-2; no DNA check was done on the table's D call, TRBD1. TRBV21-1 is a pseudogene. This CDR3 comprises 15 residues. CDR3 sequence (DNA): TGTGCCAGCAGGAAAAGAGACCCAGGGGGCTCCGGCTACACCTTC. This codes for CASRKRDPGGSGYTF.

CDR3 residues: CASSKDGTGVSSYNSPLHF. In DNA form, the CDR3 reads TGTGCCAGCAGCAAAGATGGGACAGGGGTGAGCTCCTATAATTCACCCCTCCACTTT. This chain joins TRBV21-1 and TRBJ1-6; the table's D call of TRBD1 was not tested on the DNA. TRBV21-1 is shown as a pseudogene. This CDR3 contains 19 residues.

This chain uses TRBV2 with TRBJ2-4; D might be TRBD1 (5 bases). Trimming removed 6 bases at V and 0 bases at J, with 9 bases between. The germline V gene encodes CDR1 SNHLY and CDR2 FYNNEI. The CDR3 spans 14 residues. The DNA of the CDR3 is TGTGCCAGCAGAAAAGACAGAGCCAAAAACATTCAGTACTTC. It is translated as CASRKDRAKNIQYF.

The V gene is TRBV29-1, the J gene TRBJ2-5; 7 bases agree with TRBD2. Per the germline V gene, CDR1 is SQVTM and CDR2 is ANQGSEA. The CDR3 consists of 13 residues. V was pared by 5 bases and J by 7 bases, with 10 bases of the junction left unmatched. CDR3 region: CSVLTSSAGTQYF. The CDR3 DNA reads as TGCAGCGTTTTGACTAGCTCCGCGGGGACCCAGTACTTC.

There are a few counts of this clone. CDR3 coding DNA: TGTGCCAGCAGCTGGACAGGGGGTAATGAAAAACTGTTTTTT. Its protein product is CASSWTGGNEKLFF. The chain has TRBV7-9 and TRBJ1-4, with 10 bases aligning to TRBD1. The CDR3 is 14 residues long. V was clipped by 4 bases and J by 4 bases; unmatched bases: 0. Germline assignment: CDR1 SEHNR and CDR2 FQNEAQ (reference sequence).

This clone was counted a few times. V and J are TRBV5-1 and TRBJ2-1, with D tentatively TRBD2 (7 bases). Deletions cut 2 bases from V and 10 bases from J, with 19 bases between. In germline, CDR1 is SGHRS, CDR2 YFSETQ. This CDR3 comprises 15 residues. Written as DNA, the CDR3 is TGCGCCAGCAGCTTAGGGGGAGGGCTCAATAACGAGCAGTTCTTC. Translating gives CASSLGGGLNNEQFF.

The rearrangement uses TRBV30 and TRBJ1-2, with D possibly being TRBD1 (5 bases). Germline V gene lookup returns CDR1 GTSNPN and CDR2 SVGIG (reference sequence). The CDR3 loop spans 13 amino acids. Trimming removed 3 bases at V and 4 bases at J, with 12 bases between. The CDR3 reads CAWSAGGGYGYTF. The CDR3 DNA sequence: TGTGCCTGGAGCGCCGGGGGTGGCTATGGCTACACCTTC.

The count of this clone is one. The CDR3 is CASSVRDGYTF. The CDR3 nucleotides read TGTGCCAGCAGTGTGAGGGACGGCTACACCTTC. The genes are TRBV6-1 and TRBJ1-2, with D tentatively TRBD1 (5 bases). There are 11 residues in the CDR3. Trimming took off 4 bases at V and 8 bases at J, with 8 bases between the two ends. Germline V CDR1 and CDR2: MNHNS, SASEGT.

The chain links TRBV7-2 to TRBJ2-4; D ambiguous. CDR1 SGHTA and CDR2 FQGNSA come from the germline V gene. Trimming removed 0 bases at V and 0 bases at J, with 9 bases between. The CDR3 consists of 16 residues. CDR3 in amino acids: CASSLAGTIAKNIQYF. DNA for the CDR3: TGTGCCAGCAGCTTAGCTGGAACAATAGCCAAAAACATTCAGTACTTC.

The gene calls are TRBV2 and TRBJ1-5, with D hard to call. This CDR3 is 13 amino acids long. The V end was cut by 6 bases, the J end by 2 bases, with 8 bases between. Germline V CDR1 and CDR2: SNHLY, FYNNEI. The CDR3 reads CASRQSGNQPQHF. CDR3 DNA sequence: TGTGCCAGCAGGCAGAGTGGCAATCAGCCCCAGCATTTT.

The chain joins TRBV4-1 to TRBJ2-7; D possibly corresponds to TRBD2 (6 bases). The germline CDR1 and CDR2 sequences are MGHRA and YSYEKL. Trimming stripped 4 bases from V and 7 bases from J, with 23 bases between. CDR3 length: 16 amino acids. CDR3 loop: CASSRLLPGLPREQYF. Here the CDR3 DNA reads TGCGCCAGCAGCCGATTACTCCCGGGACTCCCTCGTGAGCAGTACTTC.

The CDR3: CASSVGTGRGYNEQFF. CDR3 DNA: TGTGCCAGCAGCGTAGGTACAGGGAGAGGATACAATGAGCAGTTCTTC. This rearrangement joins TRBV9 to TRBJ2-1; tentative D call: TRBD1 (6 bases). The V gene lost 0 bases and the J gene lost 4 bases, with 14 bases spanning the gap. Germline V gene lookup returns CDR1 SGDLS and CDR2 YYNGEE. This CDR3 has 16 residues.

Note on this clone: At the DNA level, this CDR3 is encoded by other sequences in the same sample as well. The V call is TRBV19, the J call TRBJ1-1, with D uncertain. V dropped 3 bases and J dropped 3 bases, with 11 bases sitting between them. Germline values: CDR1 LNHDA, CDR2 SQIVND (reference sequence). The CDR3 runs 14 residues. The CDR3 region is CASSIRVGDTEAFF. The DNA for the CDR3 is TGTGCCAGTAGTATTAGGGTCGGGGACACTGAAGCTTTCTTT.

This clone was detected only a few times. J is TRBJ2-1 and V is TRBV6-5, with TRBD2 identical over 8 bases. Germline CDR1 MNHEY, CDR2 SVGAGI. The CDR3 covers 14 residues. V was pared by 6 bases and J by 10 bases, with 11 bases of the junction left unmatched. The chain's CDR3 is CASRVSGTWGEQFF. DNA for the CDR3: TGTGCCAGCAGAGTTAGCGGGACCTGGGGGGAGCAGTTCTTC.

This clone occurred a few times. The V and J genes are TRBV6-5 and TRBJ1-2; weak D call: TRBD1 (5 bases). The CDR3 has 13 residues. Per the germline V gene, CDR1 is MNHEY and CDR2 is SVGAGI. Trimming removed 6 bases at V and 8 bases at J, with 16 bases between. DNA for the CDR3: TGTGCCAGCAGACGTACTCAGGGACGGGGCTACACCTTC. It is translated as CASRRTQGRGYTF.

The chain joins TRBV19 to TRBJ1-2; D is possibly TRBD1 (5 bases). The CDR3 is 14 amino acids. V lost 9 bases and J lost 5, with 19 bases in between. Germline V gene sequence: CDR1 LNHDA, CDR2 SQIVND (reference sequence). Here the CDR3 reads CASNTQGLRYGYTF. CDR3 in DNA: TGTGCCAGCAATACGCAGGGCCTCCGTTATGGCTACACCTTC.

V is TRBV11-2 and J is TRBJ1-1; D is possibly TRBD1 (6 bases). This CDR3 is built from 12 residues. The ends were cut back, 0 bases at V and 11 bases at J, with 10 bases in the middle. The germline gives CDR1 SGHAT, CDR2 FQNNGV. DNA for the CDR3: TGTGCCAGCAGCTTAGATCGGACAGAGGCTTTCTTT. Translated: CASSLDRTEAFF.

This chain links TRBV19 with TRBJ2-3, with 13 bases aligning to TRBD2. CDR3 length: 17 residues. V lost 3 bases and J lost 3; bases outside the gene matches: 6. From germline, CDR1 is LNHDA and CDR2 SQIVND (reference sequence). The CDR3 bases are TGTGCCAGTAGTATTCCGGGACTAGCGGGATTGACAGATACGCAGTATTTT. This encodes CASSIPGLAGLTDTQYF.

This sequence joins TRBV19 and TRBJ1-2; 7 positions match TRBD1. The trim removed 2 bases at V and 6 bases at J, leaving 6 bases unmatched. The germline V gene encodes CDR1 LNHDA and CDR2 SQIVND (reference sequence). The CDR3 extends over 14 amino acids. Here the CDR3 reads CASSIKKGANGYTF. The CDR3 DNA reads as TGTGCCAGTAGTATAAAGAAGGGGGCGAATGGCTACACCTTC.

This clone has just one count. The genes are TRBV5-6 and TRBJ1-5, with TRBD1 matching 7 bases. Germline CDR1 SGHDT, CDR2 YYEEEE. The CDR3 has 15 amino acids. V lost 0 bases and J lost 6; bases outside the gene matches: 6. As DNA, the CDR3 is TGTGCCAGCAGCTTGGGAGGGGGCGCGGGTCAGCCCCAGCATTTT. As protein: CASSLGGGAGQPQHF.